The rows below give T cell receptor beta chains drawn from one sample of a study of tumor-infiltrating lymphocytes in primary liver carcinoma. TCRdb processed the multiplex PCR reads anew with MiXCR; each CDR3 protein has one entry. The sample lists 180,000 or so distinct CDR3 sequences, roughly 60% occurring once. Sequencing was done on a sample of peripheral blood. The receptors stem from a man aged 35 to 55 with primary liver carcinoma and hepatitis B virus infection. The CDR3 runs from the conserved cysteine through the conserved F or W. The order of the fields is V gene, D gene, J gene, clone size, CDR3 protein, CDR3 DNA. A D gene is named only where the DNA matches it firmly. Clone size is not always given. Where it is, it says once, few, many or a class for expanded clones.

>TRBV11-2|-|TRBJ1-2|-
CASSLDSVAYSRGYTF
TGTGCCAGCAGCTTAGATTCGGTAGCCTATTCTCGAGGCTACACCTTC
>TRBV11-2|TRBD2|TRBJ2-1|-
CASTWTSGKDEQFF
TGTGCGAGCACCTGGACTAGCGGGAAAGATGAGCAGTTCTTC
>TRBV11-2|-|TRBJ1-2|many
CASSLGGVYGYTF
TGTGCCAGCAGCTTAGGAGGAGTCTATGGCTACACCTTC
>TRBV4-1|-|TRBJ2-1|-
CASSQDGSYNEQFF
TGCGCCAGCAGTCAGGATGGGTCCTACAATGAGCAGTTCTTC
>TRBV2|TRBD1|TRBJ2-7|once
CASNSGQGSYEQYF
TGTGCCAGCAACTCAGGACAGGGTTCCTACGAGCAGTACTTC
>TRBV28|TRBD1|TRBJ1-5|-
CAVRTGADQPQHF
TGTGCCGTCCGGACAGGGGCGGATCAGCCCCAGCATTTT
>TRBV6-5|-|TRBJ2-6|-
CASSSQGSWSGANVLTF
TGTGCCAGCAGTTCGCAGGGTTCCTGGTCTGGGGCCAACGTCCTGACTTTC
>TRBV10-2|-|TRBJ2-5|-
CASSEGPSETQYF
TGCGCCAGCAGTGAGGGACCCTCAGAGACCCAGTACTTC
>TRBV5-5|-|TRBJ2-1|-
CGSSSTDGGPAYNEQFF
TGTGGCAGCAGCTCAACCGACGGGGGCCCAGCTTACAATGAGCAGTTCTTC
>TRBV29-1|TRBD1|TRBJ1-2|-
CSVGQANNYGYTF
TGCAGCGTCGGACAGGCAAATAACTATGGCTACACCTTC
>TRBV28|-|TRBJ1-1|-
CASSTPGGEAFF
TGTGCCAGCAGTACCCCAGGAGGTGAAGCTTTCTTT
>TRBV11-2|TRBD2|TRBJ2-4|-
CASSLETGRPQNIQYF
TGTGCCAGCAGCTTAGAAACCGGGAGGCCCCAAAACATTCAGTACTTC
>TRBV7-9|TRBD2|TRBJ2-6|once
CASSLAPGTRPISGANVLTF
TGTGCCAGCAGCTTAGCTCCCGGGACTAGACCCATCTCTGGGGCCAACGTCCTGACTTTC
>TRBV29-1|TRBD2|TRBJ2-7|-
CSVREGRVEYEQYF
TGCAGCGTTCGGGAGGGCCGGGTAGAGTACGAGCAGTACTTC
>TRBV12-3/TRBV12-4|TRBD2|TRBJ2-7|-
CVSSLTTSGGEQHF
TGTGTCAGCAGTTTAACAACTAGCGGGGGGGAGCAGCACTTC
>TRBV29-1|TRBD1|TRBJ2-7|few
CSFRQGAYEQYF
TGCAGCTTCCGACAGGGGGCGTACGAGCAGTACTTC
>TRBV11-2|-|TRBJ2-7|-
CASSLGVGNYEQKF
TGTGCCAGCAGCTTAGGAGTGGGTAACTACGAGCAGAAATTC
>TRBV6-5|TRBD2|TRBJ2-3|-
CASSPDAGGDTQYF
TGTGCCAGCAGTCCAGACGCGGGAGGGGATACGCAGTATTTT
>TRBV29-1|TRBD1|TRBJ1-2|-
CSVLPGQGNYGYIF
TGCAGCGTTCTGCCAGGACAGGGCAACTATGGCTACATCTTC